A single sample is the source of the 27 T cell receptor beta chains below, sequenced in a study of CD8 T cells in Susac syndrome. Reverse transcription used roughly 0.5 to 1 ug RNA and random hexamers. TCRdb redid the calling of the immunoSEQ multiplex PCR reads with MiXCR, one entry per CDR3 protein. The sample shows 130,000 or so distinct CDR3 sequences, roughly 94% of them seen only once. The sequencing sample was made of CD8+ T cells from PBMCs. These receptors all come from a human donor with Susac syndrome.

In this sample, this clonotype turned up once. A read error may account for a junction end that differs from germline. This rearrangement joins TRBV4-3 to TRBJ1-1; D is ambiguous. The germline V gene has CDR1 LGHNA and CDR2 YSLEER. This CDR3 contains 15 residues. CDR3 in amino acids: CASSQDRSARSGTGF. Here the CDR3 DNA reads TGCGCCAGCAGCCAAGACAGGTCGGCCCGGTCAGGCACCGGATTT.

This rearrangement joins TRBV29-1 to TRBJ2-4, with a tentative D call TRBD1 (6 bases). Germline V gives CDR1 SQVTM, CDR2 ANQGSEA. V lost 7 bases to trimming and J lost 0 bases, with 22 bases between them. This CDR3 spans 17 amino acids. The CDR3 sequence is CSGTEGDPRLAKNIQYF. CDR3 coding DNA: TGCAGCGGGACAGAGGGCGACCCTCGTTTAGCCAAAAACATTCAGTACTTC.

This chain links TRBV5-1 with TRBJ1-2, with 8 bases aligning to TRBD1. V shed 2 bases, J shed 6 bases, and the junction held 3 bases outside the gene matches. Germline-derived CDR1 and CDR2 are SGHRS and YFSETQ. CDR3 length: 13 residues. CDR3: CASSFSGGDGYTF. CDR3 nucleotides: TGCGCCAGCAGCTTTTCAGGGGGCGATGGCTACACCTTC.

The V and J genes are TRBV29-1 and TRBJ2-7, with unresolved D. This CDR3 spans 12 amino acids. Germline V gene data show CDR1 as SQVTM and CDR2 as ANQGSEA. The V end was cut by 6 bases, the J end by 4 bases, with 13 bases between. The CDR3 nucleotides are TGCAGCGTCGAGGCCGTAGGATACGAGCAGTACTTC. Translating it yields CSVEAVGYEQYF.

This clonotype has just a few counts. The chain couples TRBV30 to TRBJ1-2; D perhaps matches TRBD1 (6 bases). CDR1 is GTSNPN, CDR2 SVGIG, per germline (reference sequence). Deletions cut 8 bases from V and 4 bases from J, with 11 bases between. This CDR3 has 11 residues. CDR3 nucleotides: TGTGCCGGCCCAGGGGCCTATGGCTACACCTTC. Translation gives CAGPGAYGYTF.

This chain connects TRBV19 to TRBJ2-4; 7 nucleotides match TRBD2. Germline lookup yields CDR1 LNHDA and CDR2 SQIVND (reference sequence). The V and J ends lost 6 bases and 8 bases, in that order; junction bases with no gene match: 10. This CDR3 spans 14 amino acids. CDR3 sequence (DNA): TGTGCCAGTAGCTGGACTGACGCGGGGGACATTCAGTACTTC. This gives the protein CASSWTDAGDIQYF.

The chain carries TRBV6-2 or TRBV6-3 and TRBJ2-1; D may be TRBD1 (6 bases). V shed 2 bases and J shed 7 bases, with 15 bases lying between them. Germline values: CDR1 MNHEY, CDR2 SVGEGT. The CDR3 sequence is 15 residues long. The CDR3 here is CASSYLGGDNNEQFF. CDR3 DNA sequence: TGTGCCAGCAGTTACCTTGGGGGCGACAATAATGAGCAGTTCTTC.

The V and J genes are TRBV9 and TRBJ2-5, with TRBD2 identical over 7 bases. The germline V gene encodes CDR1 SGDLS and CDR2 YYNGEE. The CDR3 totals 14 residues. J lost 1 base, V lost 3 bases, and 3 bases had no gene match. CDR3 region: CASSAGTTQETQYF. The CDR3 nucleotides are TGTGCCAGCAGCGCTGGGACTACCCAAGAGACCCAGTACTTC.

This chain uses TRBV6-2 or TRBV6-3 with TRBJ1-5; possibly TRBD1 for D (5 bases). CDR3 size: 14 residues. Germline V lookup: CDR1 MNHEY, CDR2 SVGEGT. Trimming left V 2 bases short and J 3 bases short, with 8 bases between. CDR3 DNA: TGTGCCAGCAGTTACCGGGGGACCAATCAGCCCCAGCATTTT. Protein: CASSYRGTNQPQHF.

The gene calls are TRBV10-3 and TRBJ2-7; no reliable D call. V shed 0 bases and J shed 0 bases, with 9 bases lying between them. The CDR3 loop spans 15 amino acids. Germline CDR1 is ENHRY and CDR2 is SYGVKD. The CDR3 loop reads CAISESGINSYEQYF. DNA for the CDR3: TGTGCCATCAGTGAGTCTGGCATCAACTCCTACGAGCAGTACTTC.

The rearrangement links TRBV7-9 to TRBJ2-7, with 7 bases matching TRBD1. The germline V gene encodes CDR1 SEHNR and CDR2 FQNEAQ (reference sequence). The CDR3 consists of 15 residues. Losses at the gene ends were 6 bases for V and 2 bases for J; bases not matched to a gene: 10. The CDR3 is CASSHKGAWTYEQYF. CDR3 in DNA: TGTGCCAGCAGTCATAAGGGGGCGTGGACCTACGAGCAGTACTTC.

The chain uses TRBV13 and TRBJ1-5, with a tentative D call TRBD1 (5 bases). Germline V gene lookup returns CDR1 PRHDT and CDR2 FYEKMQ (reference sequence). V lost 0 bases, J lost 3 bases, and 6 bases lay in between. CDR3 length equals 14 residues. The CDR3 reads CASSLGGANQPQHF. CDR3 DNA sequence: TGTGCCAGCAGCTTAGGAGGGGCCAATCAGCCCCAGCATTTT. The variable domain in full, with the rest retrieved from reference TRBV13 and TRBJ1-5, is AAGVIQSPRHLIKEKRETATLKCYPIPRHDTVYWYQQGPGQDPQFLISFYEKMQSDKGSIPDRFSAQQFSDYHSELNMSSLELGDSALYFCASSLGGANQPQHFGDGTRLSIL.

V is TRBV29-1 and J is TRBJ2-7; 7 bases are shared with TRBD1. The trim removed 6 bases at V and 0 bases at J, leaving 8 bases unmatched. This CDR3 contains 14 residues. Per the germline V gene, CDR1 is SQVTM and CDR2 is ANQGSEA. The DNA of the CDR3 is TGCAGCGTATCCGGGACAGCTCTCTCCTACGAGCAGTACTTC. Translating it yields CSVSGTALSYEQYF.

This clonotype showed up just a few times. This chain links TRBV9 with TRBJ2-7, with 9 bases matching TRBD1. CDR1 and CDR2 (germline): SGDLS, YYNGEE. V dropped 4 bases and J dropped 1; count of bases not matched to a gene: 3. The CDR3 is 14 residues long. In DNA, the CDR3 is TGTGCCAGCAGCTCCGGGACAGGGTCCTACGAGCAGTACTTC. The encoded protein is CASSSGTGSYEQYF.

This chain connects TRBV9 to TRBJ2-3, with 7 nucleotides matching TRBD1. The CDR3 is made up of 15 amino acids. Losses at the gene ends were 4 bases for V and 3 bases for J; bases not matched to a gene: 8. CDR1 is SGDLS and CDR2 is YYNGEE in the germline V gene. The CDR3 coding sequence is TGTGCCAGCAGCCCAACACAGGGGCGGACAGATACGCAGTATTTT. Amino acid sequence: CASSPTQGRTDTQYF.

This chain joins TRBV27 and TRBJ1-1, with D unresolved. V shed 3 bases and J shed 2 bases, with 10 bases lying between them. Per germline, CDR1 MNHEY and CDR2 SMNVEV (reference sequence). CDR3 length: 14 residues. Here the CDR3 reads CASSFLNSNTEAFF. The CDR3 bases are TGTGCCAGCAGTTTCCTTAATTCTAACACTGAAGCTTTCTTT.

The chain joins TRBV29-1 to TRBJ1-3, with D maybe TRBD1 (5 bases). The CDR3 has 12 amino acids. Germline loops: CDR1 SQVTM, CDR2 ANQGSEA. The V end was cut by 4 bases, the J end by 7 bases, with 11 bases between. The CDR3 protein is CSVAGNGNTIYF. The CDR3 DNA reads TGCAGCGTTGCAGGGAATGGTAACACCATATATTTT.

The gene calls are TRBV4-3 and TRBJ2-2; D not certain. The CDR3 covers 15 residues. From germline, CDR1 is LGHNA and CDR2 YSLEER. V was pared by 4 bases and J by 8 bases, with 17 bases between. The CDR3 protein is CASSPLYQGKGELFF. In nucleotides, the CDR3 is TGCGCCAGCAGCCCCCTATATCAAGGGAAGGGGGAGCTGTTTTTT.

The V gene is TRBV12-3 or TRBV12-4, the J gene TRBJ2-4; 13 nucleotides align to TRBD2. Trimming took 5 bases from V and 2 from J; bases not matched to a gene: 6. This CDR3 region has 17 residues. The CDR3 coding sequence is TGTGCCAGCAGTCTTAGACTAGCGGGGGGCCCCAAAAACATTCAGTACTTC. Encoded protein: CASSLRLAGGPKNIQYF.

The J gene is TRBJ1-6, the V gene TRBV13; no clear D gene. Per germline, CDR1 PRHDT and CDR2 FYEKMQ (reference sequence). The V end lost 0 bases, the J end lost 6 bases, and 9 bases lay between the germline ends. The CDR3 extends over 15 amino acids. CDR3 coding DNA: TGTGCCAGCAGCTTAGGTACAACCTCTAATTCACCCCTCCACTTT. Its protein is CASSLGTTSNSPLHF.

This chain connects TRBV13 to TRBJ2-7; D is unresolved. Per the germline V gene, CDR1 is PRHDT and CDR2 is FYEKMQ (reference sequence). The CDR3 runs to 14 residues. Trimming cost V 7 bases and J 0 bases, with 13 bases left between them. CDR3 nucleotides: TGTGCCAGCACCGCATCGGGTTACTCCTACGAGCAGTACTTC. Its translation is CASTASGYSYEQYF.

The CDR3: CATPRDVPTDTQYF. The CDR3 nucleotides read TGTGCCACCCCTCGCGATGTACCCACAGATACGCAGTATTTT. This sequence joins TRBV7-9 and TRBJ2-3; D is ambiguous. The germline gives CDR1 SEHNR, CDR2 FQNEAQ (reference sequence). Trimming removed 10 bases at V and 2 bases at J, with 16 bases between. This CDR3 has 14 residues.

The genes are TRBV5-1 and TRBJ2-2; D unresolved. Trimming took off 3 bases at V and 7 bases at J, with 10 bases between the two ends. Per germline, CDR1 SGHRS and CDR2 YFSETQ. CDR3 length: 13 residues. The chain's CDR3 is CASSSRDVGELFF. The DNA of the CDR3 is TGCGCCAGCAGCTCAAGGGATGTCGGGGAGCTGTTTTTT.

CDR3 sequence (DNA): TGTGCCAGCAGTTCCCGGGAGGACCCATACGGAGAGACCCAGTACTTC. It translates to CASSSREDPYGETQYF. The J gene is TRBJ2-5, the V gene TRBV12-3 or TRBV12-4, with 7 nucleotides matching TRBD2. The V segment lost 4 bases and the J segment 4 bases; nucleotides outside the gene matches: 12. The CDR3 sequence is 16 residues long.

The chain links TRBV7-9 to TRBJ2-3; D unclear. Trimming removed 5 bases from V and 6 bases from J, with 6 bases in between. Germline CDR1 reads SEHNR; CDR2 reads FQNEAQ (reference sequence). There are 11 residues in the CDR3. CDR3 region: CASSTPDTQYF. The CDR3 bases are TGTGCCAGCAGCACGCCGGATACGCAGTATTTT.

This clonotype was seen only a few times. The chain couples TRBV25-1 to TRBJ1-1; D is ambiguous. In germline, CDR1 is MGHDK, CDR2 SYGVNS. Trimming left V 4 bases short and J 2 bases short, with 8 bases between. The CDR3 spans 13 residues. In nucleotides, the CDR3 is TGTGCCAGCAGTGTAGCAGTCAACACTGAAGCTTTCTTT. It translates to CASSVAVNTEAFF.

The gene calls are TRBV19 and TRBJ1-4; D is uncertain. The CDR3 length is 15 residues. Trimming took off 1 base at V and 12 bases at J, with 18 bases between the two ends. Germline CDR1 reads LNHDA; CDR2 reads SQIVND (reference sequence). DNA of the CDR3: TGTGCCAGTAGTATAGCTTCCCTCGGAGGTGTGGAACTGTTTTTT. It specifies CASSIASLGGVELFF.